A single sample gave rise to the 14 T cell receptor beta chains below, sequenced in a study of regulatory T cells in long-lasting Graves disease. Assembly of TCR beta libraries relied on iRepertoire HTBI primers together with Arm-PCR of CDR3 regions. TCRdb called the multiplex PCR reads again in MiXCR, with one record for every CDR3 protein. The sample contains 500,000 to 700,000 distinct CDR3 sequences, 15% to 20% of which appear only once. Stated time point: newly diagnosed GD, antithyroid drugs for less than 3 months. Generation of the TCR library employed RNA extracted from PBMCs. This same sample was also taken into another study, of T cells in Graves' hyperthyroidism and ophthalmopathy.

The sequenced sample was peripheral blood mononuclear cells (PBMCs), obtained at new diagnosis, from a patient treated with antithyroid drugs. The receptor source for this set is a woman in her 30s with Graves disease.

This clonotype was recorded many times. This chain joins TRBV20-1 and TRBJ1-4; D is unclear. CDR1 and CDR2 from the germline V gene are DFQATT and SNEGSKA (reference sequence). V was pared by 2 bases and J by 8 bases, with 9 bases between. The CDR3 covers 12 residues. The CDR3: CSARRVAEKLFF. CDR3 coding DNA: TGCAGTGCTAGACGCGTGGCGGAAAAACTGTTTTTT.

The rearrangement uses TRBV7-9 and TRBJ2-1, with 12 bases matching TRBD2. CDR3 length equals 20 residues. Trimming at V came to 3 bases and at J to 8 bases, leaving 20 bases not matched to a gene. Germline lookup yields CDR1 SEHNR and CDR2 FQNEAQ (reference sequence). The CDR3 nucleotides are TGTGCCAGCAGCTTGACTAGCGGGAGTTTGGGGAGGTCCGCTAGAGATGAGCAGTTCTTC. This translates into CASSLTSGSLGRSARDEQFF.

This clonotype was counted many times. This chain links TRBV12-3 or TRBV12-4 with TRBJ2-4; D may be TRBD1 or TRBD2 (5 bases each). V was cut by 0 bases and J by 3 bases, with 6 bases left in between. The length of the CDR3 is 14 residues. DNA of the CDR3: TGTGCCAGCAGTTTAGCGGGGGACAAAAACATTCAGTACTTC. Its translation is CASSLAGDKNIQYF.

CDR3 protein: CASSAGGRGADTQYF. The CDR3 nucleotides read TGTGCCAGCAGTGCAGGCGGGAGGGGCGCAGATACGCAGTATTTT. The chain combines TRBV28 with TRBJ2-3, with 9 bases identical to TRBD2. Germline V gene sequence: CDR1 MDHEN, CDR2 SYDVKM. The trim removed 5 bases at V and 4 bases at J, leaving 7 bases unmatched. This CDR3 comprises 15 residues.

The DNA for the CDR3 is TGTGCCAGCAGCCCCCCGGGGCCTAGCGCCTACAATGAGCAGTTCTTC. It codes for CASSPPGPSAYNEQFF. The chain carries TRBV7-9 and TRBJ2-1; possible D gene TRBD2, 6 bases. This CDR3 comprises 16 residues. The V and J ends lost 5 bases and 2 bases respectively, with 16 bases between them. CDR1 SEHNR and CDR2 FQNEAQ come from the germline V gene (reference sequence).

This clonotype was detected ten times or more. V usage is TRBV28 and J usage is TRBJ1-1; D possibly corresponds to TRBD1 (5 bases). Germline V gene data show CDR1 as MDHEN and CDR2 as SYDVKM. This CDR3 is built from 16 residues. V dropped 4 bases and J dropped 0 bases, with 15 bases sitting between them. The DNA for the CDR3 is TGTGCCAGCAGTTCAGACAGTAATCCTATGAACACTGAAGCTTTCTTT. It specifies CASSSDSNPMNTEAFF.

The chain is built from TRBV7-3 and TRBJ2-7; tentatively, D is TRBD2 (5 bases). Germline CDR1 reads SGHTA; CDR2 reads FQGTGA. V shed 4 bases and J shed 6 bases, with 10 bases lying between them. The CDR3 is 12 amino acids. The CDR3 loop reads CASSSAVGEQYF. For the CDR3, the DNA is TGTGCCAGCAGCTCAGCGGTAGGCGAGCAGTACTTC.

Comment on this clonotype: The junction shows a germline mismatch at one end, possibly a read error. This rearrangement joins TRBV7-7 to TRBJ2-3; maybe TRBD2 (5 bases). The CDR3 consists of 14 residues. Germline values: CDR1 SSHAT, CDR2 FNYEAQ (reference sequence). This CDR3 is CASSSGPATDTQYF. The CDR3 nucleotides are TGTGCTAGCAGCAGCGGACCCGCCACAGATACGCAGTATTTT.

The chain recombines TRBV6-1 with TRBJ1-6, with D perhaps matching TRBD1 (6 bases). Trimming cost V 5 bases and J 8 bases, with 19 bases left between them. Germline V gene lookup returns CDR1 MNHNS and CDR2 SASEGT. The CDR3 length is 16 residues. The CDR3 DNA reads TGTGCCAGCAGTCGACAGGCCATCATACCGTATTCACCCCTCCACTTT. Its protein is CASSRQAIIPYSPLHF.

In this sample, this clonotype turned up many times. The rearrangement joins TRBV28 to TRBJ2-7, with D unresolved. V was shortened by 2 bases and J by 3 bases, with 17 bases between the two germline ends. Germline CDR1 and CDR2: MDHEN and SYDVKM. This CDR3 is 16 amino acids long. The DNA of the CDR3 is TGTGCCAGCAGTTTAGTTGTTGGGCAGCCGCGCTACGAGCAGTACTTC. Amino acids: CASSLVVGQPRYEQYF.

This clonotype has ten or more counts. The gene calls are TRBV18 and TRBJ2-5; D is unclear. Trimming shortened V by 2 bases and J by 3 bases, and 4 bases separated the two germline ends. CDR1 and CDR2 (germline): KGHSH, LQKENI. The CDR3 consists of 12 residues. The CDR3 spells CASSPVEETQYF. The CDR3 DNA sequence: TGTGCCAGCTCACCAGTAGAAGAGACCCAGTACTTC.

V and J are TRBV28 and TRBJ1-5; 9 bases fit TRBD1. The V gene's germline CDR1 is MDHEN and CDR2 SYDVKM. After removal of 5 bases from V and 6 bases from J, the junction contained 8 bases not matched to a gene. The CDR3 sequence is 15 residues long. For the CDR3, the DNA is TGTGCCAGCAGTCCGCGGACAGGGGTTGCTCAGCCCCAGCATTTT. Protein: CASSPRTGVAQPQHF.

The DNA for the CDR3 is TGTGCCAGCAGTTCCAGGACTAGCGGGAACTACAATGAGCAGTTCTTC. Its protein product is CASSSRTSGNYNEQFF. The genes are TRBV27 and TRBJ2-1; 12 bases are shared with TRBD2. V was pared by 4 bases and J by 3 bases, with 4 bases of the junction left unmatched. CDR3 length equals 16 residues. CDR1 is MNHEY, CDR2 SMNVEV, per germline (reference sequence).

This clonotype appeared a few times. The genes are TRBV20-1 and TRBJ2-1, with 8 positions matching TRBD1. Germline values: CDR1 DFQATT, CDR2 SNEGSKA (reference sequence). This CDR3 region has 14 residues. V gave up 3 bases and J gave up 0 bases; unmatched junction bases: 1. CDR3 in amino acids: CSASRGPSYNEQFF. As DNA, the CDR3 is TGCAGTGCTAGCAGGGGGCCCTCCTACAATGAGCAGTTCTTC.